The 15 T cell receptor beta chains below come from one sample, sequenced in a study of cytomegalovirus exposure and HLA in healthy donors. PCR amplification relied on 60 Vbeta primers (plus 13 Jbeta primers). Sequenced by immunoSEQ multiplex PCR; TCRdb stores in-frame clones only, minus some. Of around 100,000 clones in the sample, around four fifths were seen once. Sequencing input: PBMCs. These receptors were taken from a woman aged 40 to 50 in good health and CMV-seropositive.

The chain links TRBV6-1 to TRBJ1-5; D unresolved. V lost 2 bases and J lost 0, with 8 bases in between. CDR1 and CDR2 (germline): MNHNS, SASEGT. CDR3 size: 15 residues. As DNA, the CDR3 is TGTGCCAGCAGTGAAATCCTTAATAGCAATCAGCCCCAGCATTTT. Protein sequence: CASSEILNSNQPQHF.

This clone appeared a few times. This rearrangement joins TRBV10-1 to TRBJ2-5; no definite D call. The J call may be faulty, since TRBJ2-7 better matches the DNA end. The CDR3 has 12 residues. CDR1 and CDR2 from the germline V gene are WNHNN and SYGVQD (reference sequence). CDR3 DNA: TGCGCCAGCAGTGATTCGAGCTACGAGCAGTACTTC. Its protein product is CASSDSSYEQYF.

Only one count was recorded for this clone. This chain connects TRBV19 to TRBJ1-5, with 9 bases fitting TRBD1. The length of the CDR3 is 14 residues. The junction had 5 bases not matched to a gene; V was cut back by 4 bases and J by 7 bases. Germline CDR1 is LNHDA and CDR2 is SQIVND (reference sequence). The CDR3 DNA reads TGTGCCAGTAGTACAACAGGGGGCGGGCAGCCCCAGCATTTT. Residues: CASSTTGGGQPQHF.

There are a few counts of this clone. CDR3 amino acids: CASSEGFGGVRAIQYF. Written as DNA, the CDR3 is TGTGCCAGCAGTGAGGGGTTCGGGGGGGTAAGGGCCATTCAGTACTTC. The chain carries TRBV2 and TRBJ2-4, with TRBD2 identical over 8 bases. Looked up from germline, CDR1 is SNHLY and CDR2 is FYNNEI. The CDR3 is 16 residues long. The ends lost 3 bases at V and 9 bases at J; junction bases unmatched: 13.

The CDR3 nucleotides read TGTGCCAGCAGCTTATCAGGGGGCGGCCAGGGGCAGTTCTTC. Translating it yields CASSLSGGGQGQFF. The chain uses TRBV7-9 and TRBJ2-1; 8 bases fit TRBD1. Germline V gene lookup returns CDR1 SEHNR and CDR2 FQNEAQ (reference sequence). V was pared by 2 bases and J by 12 bases, with 9 bases of the junction left unmatched. The CDR3 is 14 amino acids.

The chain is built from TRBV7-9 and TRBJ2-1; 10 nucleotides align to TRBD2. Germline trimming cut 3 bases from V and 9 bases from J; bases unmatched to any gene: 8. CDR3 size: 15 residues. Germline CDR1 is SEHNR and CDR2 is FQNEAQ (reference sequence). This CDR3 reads CASSLALAGDGEQFF. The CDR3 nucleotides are TGTGCCAGCAGCTTGGCCCTAGCGGGAGACGGTGAGCAGTTCTTC.

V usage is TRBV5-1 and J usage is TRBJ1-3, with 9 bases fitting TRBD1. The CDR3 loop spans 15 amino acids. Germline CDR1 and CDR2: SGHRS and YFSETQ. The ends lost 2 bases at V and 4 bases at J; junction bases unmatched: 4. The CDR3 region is CASSLTGTGGNTIYF. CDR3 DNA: TGCGCCAGCAGCTTAACCGGGACAGGGGGAAACACCATATATTTT.

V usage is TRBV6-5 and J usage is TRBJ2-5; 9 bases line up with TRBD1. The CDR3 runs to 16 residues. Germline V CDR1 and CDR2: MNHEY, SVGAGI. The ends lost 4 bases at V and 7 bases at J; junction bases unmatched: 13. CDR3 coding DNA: TGTGCCAGCAGTTCTCCCTGGACAGGGGATGGAGCGACCCAGTACTTC. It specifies CASSSPWTGDGATQYF.

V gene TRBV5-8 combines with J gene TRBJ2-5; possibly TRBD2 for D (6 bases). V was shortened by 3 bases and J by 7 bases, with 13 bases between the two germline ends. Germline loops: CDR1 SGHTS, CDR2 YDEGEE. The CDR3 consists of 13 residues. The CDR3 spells CASSWGGGGTQYF. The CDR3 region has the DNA TGTGCCAGCAGCTGGGGAGGTGGGGGGACCCAGTACTTC.

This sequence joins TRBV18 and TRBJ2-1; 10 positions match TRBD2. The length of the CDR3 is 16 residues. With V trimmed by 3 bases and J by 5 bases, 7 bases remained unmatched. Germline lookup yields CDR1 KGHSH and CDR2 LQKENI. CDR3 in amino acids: CASSPTGTSANNEQFF. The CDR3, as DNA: TGTGCCAGCTCACCGACCGGGACTAGCGCTAACAATGAGCAGTTCTTC. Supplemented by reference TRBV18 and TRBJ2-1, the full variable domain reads NAGVMQNPRHLVRRRGQEARLRCSPMKGHSHVYWYRQLPEEGLKFMVYLQKENIIDESGMPKERFSAEFPKEGPSILRIQQVVRGDSAAYFCASSPTGTSANNEQFFGPGTRLTVL.

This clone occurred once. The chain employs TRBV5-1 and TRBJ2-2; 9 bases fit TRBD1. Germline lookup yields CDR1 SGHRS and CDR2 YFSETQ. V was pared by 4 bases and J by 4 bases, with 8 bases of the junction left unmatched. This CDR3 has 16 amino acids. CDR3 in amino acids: CASSLETGGVTGELFF. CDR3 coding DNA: TGCGCCAGCAGCCTCGAGACAGGGGGAGTCACCGGGGAGCTGTTTTTT.

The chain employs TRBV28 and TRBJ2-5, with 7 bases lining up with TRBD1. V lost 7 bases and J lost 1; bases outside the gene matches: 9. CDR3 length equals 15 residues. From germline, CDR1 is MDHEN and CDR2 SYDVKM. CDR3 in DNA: TGTGCCAGCAACGCGCCTGGACAGGTCCAAGAGACCCAGTACTTC. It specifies CASNAPGQVQETQYF. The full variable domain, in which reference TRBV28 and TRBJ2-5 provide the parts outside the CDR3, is DVKVTQSSRYLVKRTGEKVFLECVQDMDHENMFWYRQDPGLGLRLIYFSYDVKMKEKGDIPEGYSVSREKKERFSLILESASTNQTSMYLCASNAPGQVQETQYFGPGTRLLVL.

CDR3 nucleotides: TGCGCCAGCAGCTTGGGGCAGGGTGATTTAATCGGGGAGCTGTTTTTT. As protein: CASSLGQGDLIGELFF. This rearrangement joins TRBV5-1 to TRBJ2-2; weak D call: TRBD1 (5 bases). The ends were cut back, 0 bases at V and 7 bases at J, with 16 bases in the middle. The germline V gene encodes CDR1 SGHRS and CDR2 YFSETQ. This CDR3 is 16 amino acids long.

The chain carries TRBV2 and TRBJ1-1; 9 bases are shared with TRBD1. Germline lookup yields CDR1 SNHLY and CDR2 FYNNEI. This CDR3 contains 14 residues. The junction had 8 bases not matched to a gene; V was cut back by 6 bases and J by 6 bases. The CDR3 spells CASRDTGGLAEAFF. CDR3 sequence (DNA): TGTGCCAGCAGGGACACAGGGGGCTTGGCTGAAGCTTTCTTT.

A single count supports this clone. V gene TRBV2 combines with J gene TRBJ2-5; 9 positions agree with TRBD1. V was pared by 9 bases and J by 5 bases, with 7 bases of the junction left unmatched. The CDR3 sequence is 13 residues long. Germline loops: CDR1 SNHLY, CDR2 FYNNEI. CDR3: CASWDREGETQYF. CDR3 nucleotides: TGTGCCAGTTGGGACAGGGAGGGGGAGACCCAGTACTTC.